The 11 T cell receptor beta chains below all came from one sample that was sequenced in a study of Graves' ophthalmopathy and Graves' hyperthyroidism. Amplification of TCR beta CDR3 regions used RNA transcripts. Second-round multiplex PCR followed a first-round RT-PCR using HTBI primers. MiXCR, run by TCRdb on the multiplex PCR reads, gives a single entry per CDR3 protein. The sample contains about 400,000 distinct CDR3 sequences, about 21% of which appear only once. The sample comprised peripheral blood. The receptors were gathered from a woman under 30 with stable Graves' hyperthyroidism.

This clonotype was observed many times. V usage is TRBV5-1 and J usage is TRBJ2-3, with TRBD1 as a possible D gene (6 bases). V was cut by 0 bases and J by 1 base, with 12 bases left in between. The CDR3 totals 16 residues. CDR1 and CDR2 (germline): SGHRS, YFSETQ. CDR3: CASSLEGESRTDTQYF. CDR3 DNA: TGCGCCAGCAGCTTGGAGGGGGAGTCGCGCACAGATACGCAGTATTTT.

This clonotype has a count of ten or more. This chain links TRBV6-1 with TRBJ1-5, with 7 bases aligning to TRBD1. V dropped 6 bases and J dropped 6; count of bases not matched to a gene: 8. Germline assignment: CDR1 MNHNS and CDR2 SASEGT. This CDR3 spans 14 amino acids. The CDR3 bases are TGTGCCAGCAGGTCACAGGGGACAATTCAGCCCCAGCATTTT. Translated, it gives CASRSQGTIQPQHF.

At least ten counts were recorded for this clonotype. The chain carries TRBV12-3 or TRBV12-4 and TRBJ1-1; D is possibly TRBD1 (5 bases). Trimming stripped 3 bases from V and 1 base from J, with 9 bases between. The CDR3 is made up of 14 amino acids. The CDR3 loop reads CASSFQGTNTEAFF. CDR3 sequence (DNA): TGTGCCAGCAGTTTTCAGGGTACGAACACTGAAGCTTTCTTT.

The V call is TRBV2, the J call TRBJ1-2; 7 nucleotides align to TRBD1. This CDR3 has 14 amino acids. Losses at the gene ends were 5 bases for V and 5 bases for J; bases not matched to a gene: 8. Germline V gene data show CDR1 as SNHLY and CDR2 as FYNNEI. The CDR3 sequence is CASSREGAGYGYTF. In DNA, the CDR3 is TGTGCCAGCAGTCGAGAGGGGGCAGGTTATGGCTACACCTTC.

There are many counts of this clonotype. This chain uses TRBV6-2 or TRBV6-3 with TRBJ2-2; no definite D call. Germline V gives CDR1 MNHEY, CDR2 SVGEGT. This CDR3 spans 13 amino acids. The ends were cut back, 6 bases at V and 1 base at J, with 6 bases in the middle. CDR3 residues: CASRGRNTGELFF. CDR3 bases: TGTGCCAGCAGAGGGCGGAACACCGGGGAGCTGTTTTTT.

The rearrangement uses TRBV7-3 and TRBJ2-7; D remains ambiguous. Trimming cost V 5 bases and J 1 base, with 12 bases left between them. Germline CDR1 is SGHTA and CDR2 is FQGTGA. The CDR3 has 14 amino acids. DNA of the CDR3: TGTGCCAGCAGCCCAACTTCGATATCCTACGAGCAGTACTTC. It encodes CASSPTSISYEQYF.

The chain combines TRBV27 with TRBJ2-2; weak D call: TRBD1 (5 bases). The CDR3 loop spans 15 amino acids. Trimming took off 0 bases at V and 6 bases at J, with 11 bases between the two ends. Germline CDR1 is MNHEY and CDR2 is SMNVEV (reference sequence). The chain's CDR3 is CASSLSIGDAGELFF. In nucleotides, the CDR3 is TGTGCCAGCAGTTTATCGATAGGGGATGCCGGGGAGCTGTTTTTT.

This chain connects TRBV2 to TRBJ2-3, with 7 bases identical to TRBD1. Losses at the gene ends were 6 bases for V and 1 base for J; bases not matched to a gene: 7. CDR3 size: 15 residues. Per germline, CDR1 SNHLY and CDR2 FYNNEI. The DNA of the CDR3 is TGTGCCAGCAGCTTTACAGGGGAAGGCACAGATACGCAGTATTTT. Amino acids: CASSFTGEGTDTQYF. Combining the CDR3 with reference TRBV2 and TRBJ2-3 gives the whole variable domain EPEVTQTPSHQVTQMGQEVILRCVPISNHLYFYWYRQILGQKVEFLVSFYNNEISEKSEIFDDQFSVERPDGSNFTLKIRSTKLEDSAMYFCASSFTGEGTDTQYFGPGTRLTVL.

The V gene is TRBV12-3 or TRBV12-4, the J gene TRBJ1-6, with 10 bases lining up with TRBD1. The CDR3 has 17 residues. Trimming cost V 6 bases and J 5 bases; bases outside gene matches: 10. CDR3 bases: TGTGCCAGCAGATCCGGGACAGGGGCGTTGAATAATTCACCCCTCCACTTT. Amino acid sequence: CASRSGTGALNNSPLHF.

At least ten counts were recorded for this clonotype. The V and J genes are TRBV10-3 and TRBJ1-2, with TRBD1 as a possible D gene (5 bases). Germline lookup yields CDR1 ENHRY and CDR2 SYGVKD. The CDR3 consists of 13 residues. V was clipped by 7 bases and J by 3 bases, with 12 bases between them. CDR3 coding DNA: TGTGCCATCACTAGGGGTTCGGACTATGGCTACACCTTC. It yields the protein CAITRGSDYGYTF.

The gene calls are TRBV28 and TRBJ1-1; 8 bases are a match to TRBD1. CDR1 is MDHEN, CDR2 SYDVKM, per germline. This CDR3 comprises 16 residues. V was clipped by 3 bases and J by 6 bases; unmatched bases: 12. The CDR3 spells CASSFPGQVADAEAFF. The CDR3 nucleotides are TGTGCCAGCAGTTTTCCGGGACAGGTGGCGGACGCTGAAGCTTTCTTT. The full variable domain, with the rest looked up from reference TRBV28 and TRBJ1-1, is DVKVTQSSRYLVKRTGEKVFLECVQDMDHENMFWYRQDPGLGLRLIYFSYDVKMKEKGDIPEGYSVSREKKERFSLILESASTNQTSMYLCASSFPGQVADAEAFFGQGTRLTVV.